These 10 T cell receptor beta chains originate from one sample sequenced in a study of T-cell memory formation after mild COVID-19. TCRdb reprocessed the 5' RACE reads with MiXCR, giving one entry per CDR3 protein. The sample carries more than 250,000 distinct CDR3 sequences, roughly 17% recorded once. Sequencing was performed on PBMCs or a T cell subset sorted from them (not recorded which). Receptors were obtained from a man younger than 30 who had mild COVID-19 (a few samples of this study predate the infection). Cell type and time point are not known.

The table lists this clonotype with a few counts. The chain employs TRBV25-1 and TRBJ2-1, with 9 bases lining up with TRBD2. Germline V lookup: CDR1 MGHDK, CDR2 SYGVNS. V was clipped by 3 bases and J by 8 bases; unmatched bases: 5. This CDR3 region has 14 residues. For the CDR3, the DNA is TGTGCCAGCAGTGAGCGGGGGGGCCCTTATGAGCAGTTCTTC. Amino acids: CASSERGGPYEQFF.

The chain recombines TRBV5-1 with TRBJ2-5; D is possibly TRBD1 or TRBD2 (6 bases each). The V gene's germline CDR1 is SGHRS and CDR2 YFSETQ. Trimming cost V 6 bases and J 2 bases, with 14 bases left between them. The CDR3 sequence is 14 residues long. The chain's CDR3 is CASTGGRVQETQYF. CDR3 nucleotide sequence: TGCGCCAGCACCGGGGGCAGGGTGCAAGAGACCCAGTACTTC.

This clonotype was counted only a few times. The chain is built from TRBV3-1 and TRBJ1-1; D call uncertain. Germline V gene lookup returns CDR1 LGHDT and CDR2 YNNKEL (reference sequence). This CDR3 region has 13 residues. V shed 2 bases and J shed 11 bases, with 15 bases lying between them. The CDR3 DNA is TGTGCCAGCAGCCAATATGGCCCTCCTGGCGCTTTCTTT. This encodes CASSQYGPPGAFF.

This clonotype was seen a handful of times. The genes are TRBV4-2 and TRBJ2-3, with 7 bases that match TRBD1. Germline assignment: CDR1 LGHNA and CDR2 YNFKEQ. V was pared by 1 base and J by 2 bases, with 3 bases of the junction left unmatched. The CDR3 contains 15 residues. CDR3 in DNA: TGTGCCAGCAGCCAAGGACAGGGTCTCACAGATACGCAGTATTTT. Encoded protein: CASSQGQGLTDTQYF.

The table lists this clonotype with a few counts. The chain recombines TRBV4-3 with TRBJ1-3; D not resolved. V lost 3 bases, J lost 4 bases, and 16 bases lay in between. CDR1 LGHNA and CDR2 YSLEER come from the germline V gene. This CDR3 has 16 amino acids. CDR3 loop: CASSHDAATSGNTIYF. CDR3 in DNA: TGCGCCAGCAGCCACGATGCAGCAACCTCCGGAAACACCATATATTTT.

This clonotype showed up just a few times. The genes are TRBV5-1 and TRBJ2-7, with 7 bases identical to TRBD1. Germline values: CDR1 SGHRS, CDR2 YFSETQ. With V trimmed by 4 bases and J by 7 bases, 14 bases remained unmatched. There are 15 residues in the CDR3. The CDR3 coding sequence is TGCGCCAGCAGCAATGCCGGGACAGCTTTCGGGGAGCAGTACTTC. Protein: CASSNAGTAFGEQYF.

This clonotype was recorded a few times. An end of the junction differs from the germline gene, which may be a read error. CDR3 in amino acids: CASSVTSLTDTQYF. The DNA of the CDR3 is TGTGCCAGCAGCGTAACTAGCCTCACAGATACGCAGTATTTT. V is TRBV7-3 and J is TRBJ2-3, with a weak D call TRBD2 (6 bases). There are 14 residues in the CDR3. Germline CDR1 reads SGHTA; CDR2 reads FQGTGA.

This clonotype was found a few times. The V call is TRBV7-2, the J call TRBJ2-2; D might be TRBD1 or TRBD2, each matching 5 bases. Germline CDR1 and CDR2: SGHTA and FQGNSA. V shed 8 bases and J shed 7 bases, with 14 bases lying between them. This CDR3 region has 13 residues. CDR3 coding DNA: TGTGCCAGCGGGTCCAGGGCGGGCGGGGAGCTGTTTTTT. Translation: CASGSRAGGELFF.

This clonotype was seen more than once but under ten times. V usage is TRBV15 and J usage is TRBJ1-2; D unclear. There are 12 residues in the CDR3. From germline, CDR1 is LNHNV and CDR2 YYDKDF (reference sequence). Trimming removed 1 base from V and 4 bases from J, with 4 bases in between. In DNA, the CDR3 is TGTGCCACCAGCAGAGTCGGCTATGGCTACACCTTC. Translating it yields CATSRVGYGYTF.

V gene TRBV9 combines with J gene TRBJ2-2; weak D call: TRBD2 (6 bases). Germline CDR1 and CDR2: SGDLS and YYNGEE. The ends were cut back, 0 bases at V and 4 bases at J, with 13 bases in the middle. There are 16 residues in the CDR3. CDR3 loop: CASSVASLGGTGELFF. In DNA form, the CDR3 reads TGTGCCAGCAGCGTAGCTTCCCTCGGGGGCACCGGGGAGCTGTTTTTT.